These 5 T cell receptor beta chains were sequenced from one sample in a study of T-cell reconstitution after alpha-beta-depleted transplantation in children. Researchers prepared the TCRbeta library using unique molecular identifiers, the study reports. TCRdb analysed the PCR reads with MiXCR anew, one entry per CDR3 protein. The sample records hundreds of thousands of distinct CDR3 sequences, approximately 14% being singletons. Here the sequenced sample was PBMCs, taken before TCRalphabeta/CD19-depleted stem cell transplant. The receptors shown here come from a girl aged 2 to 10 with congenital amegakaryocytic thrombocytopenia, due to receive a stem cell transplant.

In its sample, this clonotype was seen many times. For the CDR3, the DNA is TGCGCCAGCAGCTTCGGGACTAGCGGCTACGAGCAGTACTTC. Amino acids: CASSFGTSGYEQYF. The chain is built from TRBV5-1 and TRBJ2-7; 11 positions match TRBD2. V was pared by 2 bases and J by 3 bases, with 1 base of the junction left unmatched. Germline loops: CDR1 SGHRS, CDR2 YFSETQ. The CDR3 runs to 14 residues.

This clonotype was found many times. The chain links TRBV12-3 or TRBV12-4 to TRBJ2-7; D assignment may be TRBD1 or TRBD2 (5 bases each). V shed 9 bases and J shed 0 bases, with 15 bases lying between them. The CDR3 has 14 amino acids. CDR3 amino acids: CASNRDPFSYEQYF. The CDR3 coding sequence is TGTGCCAGTAACCGGGACCCTTTCTCCTACGAGCAGTACTTC.

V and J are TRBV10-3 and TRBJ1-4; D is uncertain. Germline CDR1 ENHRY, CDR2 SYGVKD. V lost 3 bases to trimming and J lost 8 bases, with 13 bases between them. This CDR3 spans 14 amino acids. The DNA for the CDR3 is TGTGCCATCAGTGACGCGGGGAATGGAGAAAAACTGTTTTTT. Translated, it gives CAISDAGNGEKLFF.

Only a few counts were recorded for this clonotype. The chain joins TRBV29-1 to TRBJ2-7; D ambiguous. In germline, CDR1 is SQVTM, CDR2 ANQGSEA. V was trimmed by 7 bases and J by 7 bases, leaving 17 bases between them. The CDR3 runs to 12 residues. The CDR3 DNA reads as TGCAGCGCAAAAGGAACGGCCGGGGAGCAGTACTTC. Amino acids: CSAKGTAGEQYF.

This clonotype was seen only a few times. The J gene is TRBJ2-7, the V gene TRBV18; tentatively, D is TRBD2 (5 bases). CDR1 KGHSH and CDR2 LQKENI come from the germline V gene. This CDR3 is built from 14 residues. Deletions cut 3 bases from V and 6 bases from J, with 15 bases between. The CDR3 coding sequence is TGTGCCAGCTCACCGTACCAGGAGCGGCTCGAGCAGTACTTC. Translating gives CASSPYQERLEQYF.